The entry below gives a single T cell receptor beta chain sequence along with its context. Its specificity is unknown. The data belong to a study of a mutant IDH1 vaccine in newly diagnosed glioma. As to time point: week 23, last vaccination. Every vaccine dose comprised 300 ug of mutant IDH1 20-mer peptide plus topical imiquimod. Measured with immunoSEQ multiplex PCR; TCRdb has only the in-frame clones, and not every one. The sample lists roughly 60,000 clones, 70% to 90% occurring once. Trimming took 3 bases from V and 2 from J, leaving 11 bases between them. Germline V gene lookup returns CDR1 LNHDA and CDR2 SQIVND (reference sequence). CDR3 size: 14 residues.

The chain has TRBV19 and TRBJ2-7; D gene ambiguous. The input for sequencing was PBMCs, taken from a glioma patient whose treatment included an IDH1 peptide vaccine. This TCR derives from a man under 40 with glioma. CDR3 loop: CASSIGRMAYEQYF. The CDR3 DNA is TGTGCCAGTAGTATCGGCAGGATGGCCTACGAGCAGTACTTC. The full variable domain, rest sourced from reference TRBV19 and TRBJ2-7, is DGGITQSPKYLFRKEGQNVTLSCEQNLNHDAMYWYRQDPGQGLRLIYYSQIVNDFQKGDIAEGYSVSREKKESFPLTVTSAQKNPTAFYLCASSIGRMAYEQYFGPGTRLTVT.